This record covers a single TCR beta chain. This table comes from immunoSEQ multiplex PCR, and its TCRdb copy is limited to in-frame clones, with some not included. The sample carries under 95,000 clones, approximately 91% recorded once. The CDR3 covers 15 residues. In germline, CDR1 is MNHEY, CDR2 SVGAGI. V lost 2 bases and J lost 3; bases outside the gene matches: 7. The data derive from a study of T cell responses to AZD1222 COVID-19 vaccine. Source: peripheral blood, taken on day 0 of AZD1222 vaccination. The sequence came from an adult in good health. The rearrangement uses TRBV6-5 and TRBJ2-7; TRBD2 matches 7 bases. CDR3 DNA sequence: TGTGCCAGCAGTTACGCGGGAGTCCACCTCTACGAGCAGTACTTC. Its translation: CASSYAGVHLYEQYF.